These T cell receptor beta chains were read from a single sample in a study of blood T cell repertoires in COVID-19. Profiling relied on immunoSEQ multiplex PCR, and the TCRdb table lists in-frame clones only, not all of them. The data hold approximately 350,000 clones, with over 75% observed a single time. The sample comprised PBMCs or T cells enriched from blood (not recorded which). These TCRs come from a man aged 18 to 29 who had recovered from COVID-19. Each CDR3 is given with its conserved first and last residue. D genes are given only for firm matches. Clone size is given for some rows only: seen once, a few or many times, or a class if the clone is expanded.

>TRBJ2-7|TRBV12-3/TRBV12-4|.|once
TGTGCCAGCAGAACGGACAGCGACGAGCAGTACTTC
CASRTDSDEQYF
>TRBJ1-1|TRBV4-1|.|.
TGCGCCAGCAGCCAAGACCCGGGACTGGAAGCTTTCTTT
CASSQDPGLEAFF
>TRBJ2-7|TRBV7-9|.|.
TGTGCCAGCAGCTTACGAAGACCCTCCGGTATAGCGGTCTCCTACGAGCAGTACTTC
CASSLRRPSGIAVSYEQYF
>TRBJ2-1|TRBV28|TRBD1|.
TGTGCCAGCAGTGCAAACAGGGGACATGAGCAGTTCTTC
CASSANRGHEQFF
>TRBJ1-6|TRBV4-1|.|.
TGCGCCAGCAGCCAAGATGCTCAACCGAGTTATAATTCACCCCTCCACTTT
CASSQDAQPSYNSPLHF
>TRBJ1-6|TRBV27|.|.
TGTGCCAGCAGTTTTGGAGGGACTGGCCTTAATTCACCCCTCCACTTT
CASSFGGTGLNSPLHF
>TRBJ2-5|TRBV7-3|TRBD2|.
TGTGCCAGCAGTGGTAGTAGCGGGGTCACAGAGACCCAGTACTTC
CASSGSSGVTETQYF
>TRBJ1-5|TRBV19|TRBD1|.
TGTGCCAGTAGTAGACAGGGTAGCAATCAGCCCCAGCATTTT
CASSRQGSNQPQHF
>TRBJ2-1|TRBV11-3|.|.
TGTGCCAGCAGCTCCATGAGGGGGACATACAATGAGCAGTTCTTC
CASSSMRGTYNEQFF
>TRBJ1-6|TRBV25-1|TRBD1|.
TGTGCCAGCAGGGAGACAGGGTTTAATTCACCCCTCCACTTT
CASRETGFNSPLHF
>TRBJ2-5|TRBV7-9|TRBD1|.
TGTGCCAGCAGCTTAGATGGACAGGGCCGGGAGACCCAGTACTTC
CASSLDGQGRETQYF
>TRBJ1-4|TRBV7-3|.|.
TGTGCCAGCAGCTCGAGGGGAGGTGAAAAACTGTTTTTT
CASSSRGGEKLFF
>TRBJ2-3|TRBV15|TRBD2|.
TGTGCCACCAGCAGAGGGAGCGGGGCCGGGAGCACAGATACGCAGTATTTT
CATSRGSGAGSTDTQYF
>TRBJ1-3|TRBV2|TRBD1|.
TGTGCCAGCAGTGACCGACAGGGCCCAAGTGACACCATATATTTT
CASSDRQGPSDTIYF
>TRBJ2-7|TRBV20-1|.|.
TGCAGTGCTAGTCACCTTTTGGGACTCGTTCCACAGACGCCCTCCTACGAGCAGTACTTC
CSASHLLGLVPQTPSYEQYF
>TRBJ1-1|TRBV4-1|.|.
TGCGCCAGCAGCCTAAATCAGGCCTTGAACACTGAAGCTTTCTTT
CASSLNQALNTEAFF
>TRBJ2-7|TRBV7-2|.|.
TGTGCCAGCAGCTTAGCGTTAGACTACGAGCAGTACTTC
CASSLALDYEQYF
>TRBJ2-2|TRBV7-2|.|few
TGTGCCAGCAGCCCCCTGGGAGTCGGGGAGCTGTTTTTT
CASSPLGVGELFF
>TRBJ1-1|TRBV6-5|.|.
TGTGCCAGCAGGTGGACAGTGAACACTGAAGCTTTCTTT
CASRWTVNTEAFF
>TRBJ2-7|TRBV28|.|few
TGTGCCAGCAGTTTAAGCTGGAGTACGACGGGCGAGCAGTACTTC
CASSLSWSTTGEQYF
>TRBJ2-7|TRBV19|TRBD1|.
TGTGCCAGTACCCCTTCATCGGGACAGGGGGCATACGAGCAGTACTTC
CASTPSSGQGAYEQYF
>TRBJ2-1|TRBV2|.|.
TGTGCCAGCAGTGATATATTGAGCGAAAGGGAGCAGTTCTTC
CASSDILSEREQFF
>TRBJ1-1|TRBV6-5|.|.
TGTGCCAGCAGTACCCCTGGGCAAGGAGCTTTCTTT
CASSTPGQGAFF
>TRBJ1-1|TRBV2|TRBD1|.
TGTGCCACTATATTAGGGGACAGTTCGAGAGCTTTCTTT
CATILGDSSRAFF
>TRBJ1-4|TRBV2|TRBD1|.
TGTGCCAGCAGTGAAATGGGACAGCAGAATGAAAAACTGTTTTTT
CASSEMGQQNEKLFF
>TRBJ2-2|TRBV3-1/TRBV3-2|.|.
TGTGCCAGCAGCCAAGTGACAGTAAGCGGGGAGCTGTTTTTT
CASSQVTVSGELFF
>TRBJ1-2|TRBV5-1|TRBD1|.
TGCGCCAGCGGCATGGACAGGGTTATCTATGGCTACACCTTC
CASGMDRVIYGYTF
>TRBJ2-7|TRBV19|.|.
TGTGCCAGTAGTGACCCGGGCGGGCGAATCTACGAGCAGTACTTC
CASSDPGGRIYEQYF
>TRBJ1-5|TRBV19|.|.
TGTGCCAGTAGTATACAGCCAGGCGTCAATCAGCCCCAGCATTTT
CASSIQPGVNQPQHF
>TRBJ2-7|TRBV7-9|.|.
TGTGCCAGCAGCTGGGCCGCGACAGTGCCCAACTCCTACGAGCAGTACTTC
CASSWAATVPNSYEQYF
>TRBJ1-1|TRBV4-3|.|.
TGCGCCAGCAGCCAAGATTCAGGCACGAACACTGAAGCTTTCTTT
CASSQDSGTNTEAFF
>TRBJ2-3|TRBV7-9|.|.
TGTGCCAGCAGCTTAGCGCTCGGAGATACGCAGTATTTT
CASSLALGDTQYF
>TRBJ2-7|TRBV4-1|TRBD2|.
TGCGCCAGCAGCCACGAGCTAGCGGGAGAACCCTACGAGCAGTACTTC
CASSHELAGEPYEQYF
>TRBJ2-1|TRBV4-2|TRBD2|.
TGTGCCAGCAGCCAAGTTCAACTAGCGAGGGTCGATGAGCAGTTCTTC
CASSQVQLARVDEQFF
>TRBJ1-2|TRBV6-6|.|.
TGTGCCAGCAGTTATTCGTCTGCACAGGGAAATCGTGGCTACACCTTC
CASSYSSAQGNRGYTF
>TRBJ1-5|TRBV7-9|.|.
TGTGCCAGCAGCCCTCCCGGACGGGAAGATCAGCCCCAGCATTTT
CASSPPGREDQPQHF
>TRBJ2-7|TRBV6-5|.|few
TGTGCCAGCAGTTACGTAGAAACCTACGAGCAGTACTTC
CASSYVETYEQYF
>TRBJ1-1|TRBV18|.|.
TGTGCCAGCTCACCGAAAGCCGGTCGAACCTATGAAGCTTTCTTT
CASSPKAGRTYEAFF
>TRBJ2-5|TRBV24-1|TRBD1|.
TGTGCCACCAGTGAGGTTAGGGGGCCGGCGGAAGAGACCCAGTACTTC
CATSEVRGPAEETQYF
>TRBJ2-1|TRBV9|TRBD2|.
TGTGCCAGCAGCGTAGTATCAGCGGGGGGGCCGGTTGAGCAGTTCTTC
CASSVVSAGGPVEQFF
>TRBJ2-2|TRBV4-2|.|.
TGTGCCAGCAGCCAAGGCCCTGGACAAACTGTGGGGGAGCTGTTTTTT
CASSQGPGQTVGELFF
>TRBJ2-3|TRBV6-5|TRBD2|.
TGTGCCAGCAGTCGCGGACTAGCGGGGCTTACGCAGTATTTT
CASSRGLAGLTQYF
>TRBJ2-7|TRBV6-5|TRBD2|.
TGTGCCAGCAGCTCCCTGGGCGGGAGGGCCGACGAGCAGTACTTC
CASSSLGGRADEQYF
>TRBJ1-1|TRBV10-3|.|.
TGTGCCATCAGCCTACAGATGACGAACACTGAAGCTTTCTTT
CAISLQMTNTEAFF
>TRBJ2-1|TRBV20-1|.|.
TGCAGTGCCGGTCCGAGACAAGAGCAGTTCTTC
CSAGPRQEQFF
>TRBJ2-7|TRBV28|TRBD1|once
TGTGCCAGCAGGGACGACAGGGGGCATGGAAGGTCTGAGCAGTACTTC
CASRDDRGHGRSEQYF
>TRBJ2-2|TRBV5-1|.|.
TGCGCCAGCAGCTTGGTCTCCACCGGGGAGCTGTTTTTT
CASSLVSTGELFF